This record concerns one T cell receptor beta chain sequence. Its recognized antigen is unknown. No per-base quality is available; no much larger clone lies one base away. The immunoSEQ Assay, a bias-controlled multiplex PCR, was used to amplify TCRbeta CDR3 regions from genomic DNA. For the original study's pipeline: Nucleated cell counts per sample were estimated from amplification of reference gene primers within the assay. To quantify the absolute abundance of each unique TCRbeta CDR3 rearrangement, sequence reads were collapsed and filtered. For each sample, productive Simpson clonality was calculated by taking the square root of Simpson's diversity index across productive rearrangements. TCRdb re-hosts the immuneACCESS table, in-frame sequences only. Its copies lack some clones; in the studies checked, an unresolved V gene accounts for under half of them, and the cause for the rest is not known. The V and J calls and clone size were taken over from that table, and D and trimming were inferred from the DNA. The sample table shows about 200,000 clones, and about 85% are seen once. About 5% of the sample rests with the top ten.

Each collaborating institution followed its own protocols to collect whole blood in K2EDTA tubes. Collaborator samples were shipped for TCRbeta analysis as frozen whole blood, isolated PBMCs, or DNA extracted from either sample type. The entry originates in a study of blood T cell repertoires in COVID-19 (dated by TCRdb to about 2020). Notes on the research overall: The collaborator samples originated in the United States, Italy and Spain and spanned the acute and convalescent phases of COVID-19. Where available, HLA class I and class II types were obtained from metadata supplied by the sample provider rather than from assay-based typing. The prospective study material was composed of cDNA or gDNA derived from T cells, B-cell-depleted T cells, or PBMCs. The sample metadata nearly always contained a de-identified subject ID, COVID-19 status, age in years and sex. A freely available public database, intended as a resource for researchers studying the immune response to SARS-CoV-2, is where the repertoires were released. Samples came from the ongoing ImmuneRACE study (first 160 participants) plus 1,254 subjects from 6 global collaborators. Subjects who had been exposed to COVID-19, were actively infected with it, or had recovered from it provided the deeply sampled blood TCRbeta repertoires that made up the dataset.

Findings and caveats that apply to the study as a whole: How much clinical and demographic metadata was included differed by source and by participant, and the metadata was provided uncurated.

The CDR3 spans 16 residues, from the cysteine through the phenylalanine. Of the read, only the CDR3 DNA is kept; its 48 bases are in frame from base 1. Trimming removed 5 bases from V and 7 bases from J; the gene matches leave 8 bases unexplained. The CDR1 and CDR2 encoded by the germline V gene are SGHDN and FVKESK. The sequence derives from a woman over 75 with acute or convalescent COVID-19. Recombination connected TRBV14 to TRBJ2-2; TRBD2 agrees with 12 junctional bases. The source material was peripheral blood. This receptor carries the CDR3 CASSFRLAGEIGELFF. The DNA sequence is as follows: TGTGCCAGCAGCTTCCGACTAGCGGGAGAAATCGGGGAGCTGTTTTTT.